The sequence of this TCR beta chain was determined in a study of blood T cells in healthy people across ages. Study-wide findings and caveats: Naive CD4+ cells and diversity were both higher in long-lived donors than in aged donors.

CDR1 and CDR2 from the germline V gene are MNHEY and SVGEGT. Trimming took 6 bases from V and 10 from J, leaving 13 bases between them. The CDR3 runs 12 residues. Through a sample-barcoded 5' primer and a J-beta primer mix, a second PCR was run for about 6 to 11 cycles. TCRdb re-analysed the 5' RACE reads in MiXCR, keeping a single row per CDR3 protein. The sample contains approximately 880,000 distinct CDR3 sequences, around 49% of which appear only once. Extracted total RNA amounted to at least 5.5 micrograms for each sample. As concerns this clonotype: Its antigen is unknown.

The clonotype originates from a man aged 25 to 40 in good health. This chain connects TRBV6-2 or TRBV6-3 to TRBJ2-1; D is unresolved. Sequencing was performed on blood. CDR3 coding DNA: TGTGCCAGCAGCCCTACCGTGAGCGAGCAGTTCTTC. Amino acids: CASSPTVSEQFF.